The 4 T cell receptor beta chains listed next were all sequenced from one sample in a study of blood T cells in healthy people across ages (dated by TCRdb to about 2015). Library prep was done by 5' RACE. Instrument on record: Illumina HiSeq 2500. The second PCR ran for roughly 7 to 11 cycles and used a J-beta primer mix along with a sample-barcoded 5' primer. TCRdb's own reprocessing of the public reads used fastp at Q25 and MiXCR and kept productive beta chains. Rows are unified per CDR3 protein, each entry keeping the most common DNA and genes. Recorded for this sample are some 890,000 distinct CDR3 sequences; about 29% of them occurred a single time. Roughly 10% of the sample is in the top ten clones. These data also featured in a second study, about T cells of mothers and their children.

Material for sequencing was blood. The receptor source for this set is a woman aged 40 to 50 in good health.

This clonotype has ten or more counts. The rearrangement joins TRBV20-1 to TRBJ2-1; D is undetermined. V lost 5 bases and J 7 bases, leaving 24 bases between the germline ends. Germline V gene sequence: CDR1 DFQATT, CDR2 SNEGSKA (reference sequence). CDR3 size: 16 residues. CDR3 sequence (DNA): TGCAGTGCTCCCCCACCAGCGAACCGTATAGGGAATGAGCAGTTCTTC. Translation gives CSAPPPANRIGNEQFF.

J is TRBJ2-2 and V is TRBV12-5; a weak D match, TRBD1 (5 bases). V lost 3 bases and J 7 bases, leaving 6 bases between the germline ends. This CDR3 contains 12 residues. Germline-derived CDR1 and CDR2 are LGHNT and FRNRAP. This chain's CDR3 is CASGLGVGELFF. The CDR3 DNA reads as TGTGCTAGTGGTTTAGGGGTCGGGGAGCTGTTTTTT. The full variable domain, its missing parts supplied by reference TRBV12-5 and TRBJ2-2, is DARVTQTPRHKVTEMGQEVTMRCQPILGHNTVFWYRQTMMQGLELLAYFRNRAPLDDSGMPKDRFSAEMPDATLATLKIQPSEPRDSAVYFCASGLGVGELFFGEGSRLTVL.

V usage is TRBV28 and J usage is TRBJ2-7; a weak D match, TRBD1 (6 bases). Judging by the DNA end, TRBJ2-5 fits better; the J call may be wrong. CDR1 and CDR2 (germline): MDHEN, SYDVKM. The CDR3 length is 15 residues. The chain's CDR3 is CASSLNRAGIETQYF. The DNA of the CDR3 is TGTGCCAGCAGTTTGAACAGGGCCGGTATAGAGACCCAGTACTTC.

This clonotype turned up a few times. The V call is TRBV20-1, the J call TRBJ2-7; 9 bases match TRBD2. The CDR3 totals 14 residues. V lost 5 bases, J lost 3 bases, and 8 bases stayed unmatched. The germline V gene encodes CDR1 DFQATT and CDR2 SNEGSKA (reference sequence). CDR3 region: CSAERGASSYEQYF. The CDR3 DNA reads as TGCAGTGCTGAGCGGGGGGCGAGTAGCTACGAGCAGTACTTC.